A selection of T cell receptor beta chains follows, all from one sample in a study of Graves' ophthalmopathy and Graves' hyperthyroidism. In TCRdb, the multiplex PCR reads were re-called with MiXCR into one record per CDR3 protein. In the table there are about 740,000 distinct CDR3 sequences, 35% to 50% of which are singletons. The source material was peripheral blood. Receptors were obtained from an adult man with Graves' ophthalmopathy. CDR3s include the opening cysteine and the closing phenylalanine or tryptophan. A D gene is named only where the DNA matches it firmly. Size is omitted from some rows. Given values are once, few, many or a class for expanded clones.

cdr3_aa | cdr3_nt | j_call | d_call | clone_size | v_call
CATAVTGAGKTEAFF | TGTGCCACCGCAGTTACAGGGGCGGGGAAGACTGAAGCTTTCTTT | TRBJ1-1 | TRBD1 | many | TRBV24-1
CAISESLTGRPQHF | TGTGCCATCAGTGAGTCCTTGACGGGTAGGCCCCAGCATTTT | TRBJ1-5 | . | many | TRBV10-3
CSARDFRTGTYEQYF | TGCAGTGCTAGAGATTTCCGGACAGGGACCTACGAGCAGTACTTC | TRBJ2-7 | TRBD1 | few | TRBV20-1
CSARQGFEETQYF | TGCAGTGCTAGACAGGGTTTCGAAGAGACCCAGTACTTC | TRBJ2-5 | . | few | TRBV20-1
CASSIGLSTETQHF | TGTGCCAGTAGTATAGGGCTGTCGACGGAGACCCAGCATTTT | TRBJ1-5 | . | . | TRBV19
CASSLAGRWEKLFF | TGTGCCAGCAGCTTGGCTGGGAGGTGGGAAAAACTGTTTTTT | TRBJ1-4 | . | once | TRBV7-9
CASMTTTGGPYEQYF | TGTGCCAGCATGACGACGACAGGGGGCCCCTACGAGCAGTACTTC | TRBJ2-7 | TRBD1 | . | TRBV11-2
CATSRWVGETQYF | TGTGCCACCAGCAGATGGGTAGGAGAGACCCAGTACTTC | TRBJ2-5 | . | many | TRBV15
CASSQGLPGNTIYF | TGTGCCAGCAGCCAAGGACTCCCAGGAAACACCATATATTTT | TRBJ1-3 | . | few | TRBV11-2
CASGALYSNQPQHF | TGTGCCAGCGGGGCCCTTTATAGCAATCAGCCCCAGCATTTT | TRBJ1-5 | . | once | TRBV12-3/TRBV12-4
CASSETTGASYEQYF | TGTGCCAGCAGTGAGACAACAGGGGCTTCCTACGAGCAGTACTTC | TRBJ2-7 | TRBD1 | few | TRBV2
CASSVGPDWETQYF | TGTGCCAGCAGCGTCGGCCCGGACTGGGAGACCCAGTACTTC | TRBJ2-5 | . | many | TRBV9
CASSQEIGRKTNYGYTF | TGCGCCAGCAGCCAAGAAATTGGCAGGAAAACAAACTATGGCTACACCTTC | TRBJ1-2 | . | . | TRBV7-9
CASSLDPPYEQYF | TGTGCCAGCAGCTTAGATCCCCCCTACGAGCAGTACTTC | TRBJ2-7 | . | few | TRBV7-2
CASNMLGDTEAFF | TGTGCCAGTAATATGCTGGGCGACACTGAAGCTTTCTTT | TRBJ1-1 | . | . | TRBV19
CATSDQGSGELFF | TGTGCCACCAGTGATCAGGGTTCCGGGGAGCTGTTTTTT | TRBJ2-2 | . | few | TRBV24-1
CASSVLTGMNTGELYF | TGTGCCAGCAGCGTTCTAACGGGGATGAACACCGGGGAGCTGTACTTC | TRBJ2-7 | . | . | TRBV9
CARLAGAWGTGELFF | TGTGCTAGACTAGCGGGAGCTTGGGGCACCGGGGAGCTGTTTTTT | TRBJ2-2 | TRBD2 | . | TRBV25-1
CASSQTWSQYNSPLHF | TGCGCCAGCAGCCAAACCTGGTCCCAATATAATTCACCCCTCCACTTT | TRBJ1-6 | . | . | TRBV4-3
CSARAGLLNEQYF | TGCAGTGCTAGAGCGGGATTACTCAACGAGCAGTACTTC | TRBJ2-7 | . | . | TRBV20-1
CATLFAGISTTDTQYF | TGTGCCACACTTTTCGCGGGCATTTCTACAACAGATACGCAGTATTTT | TRBJ2-3 | . | . | TRBV25-1
CASSIQGAGEQYF | TGTGCCAGCAGCATCCAGGGGGCCGGCGAGCAGTACTTC | TRBJ2-7 | TRBD1 | few | TRBV7-9
CASSWDGGYTF | TGTGCCAGCAGTTGGGACGGTGGCTACACCTTC | TRBJ1-2 | . | few | TRBV28
CASNPDTSNTGELFF | TGCGCCAGCAACCCGGACACCTCGAACACCGGGGAGCTGTTTTTT | TRBJ2-2 | . | . | TRBV4-3
CASSLEDGGGGTEAFF | TGTGCCAGCAGCTTAGAGGACGGGGGCGGCGGCACTGAAGCTTTCTTT | TRBJ1-1 | . | . | TRBV7-2
CASSERDPSYEQYF | TGTGCCAGCAGTGAACGGGACCCATCCTACGAGCAGTACTTC | TRBJ2-7 | . | many | TRBV2
CASSYRGVGNQPQHF | TGTGCCAGCAGTTACCGGGGGGTCGGCAATCAGCCCCAGCATTTT | TRBJ1-5 | . | . | TRBV6-2/TRBV6-3
CSVQGSYSYEQYF | TGCAGCGTCCAGGGGTCTTACTCCTACGAGCAGTACTTC | TRBJ2-7 | . | many | TRBV29-1
CATSDLYGEETQYF | TGTGCCACCAGTGATTTGTACGGGGAGGAGACGCAGTATTTT | TRBJ2-3 | . | few | TRBV24-1
CASSLGQGDYGYTF | TGTGCCAGCAGCCTGGGACAGGGAGACTATGGCTACACCTTC | TRBJ1-2 | TRBD1 | many | TRBV10-3
CASSRGVKRGTQYF | TGTGCCAGCAGCCGAGGCGTCAAAAGGGGGACCCAGTACTTC | TRBJ2-5 | . | . | TRBV7-9
CASSLGTVNEKLFF | TGTGCCAGCAGCCTCGGGACAGTTAATGAAAAACTGTTTTTT | TRBJ1-4 | TRBD1 | many | TRBV7-9
CASSTPRGRATMNTEAFF | TGTGCCAGTAGTACCCCCAGGGGGCGCGCTACTATGAACACTGAAGCTTTCTTT | TRBJ1-1 | TRBD1 | . | TRBV19
CARSTGTGSRGVTEAFF | TGTGCCAGAAGTACGGGGACAGGGTCACGCGGGGTCACTGAAGCTTTCTTT | TRBJ1-1 | TRBD1 | many | TRBV7-3
CASAGWDSGGKTQYF | TGTGCCAGCGCTGGCTGGGACAGTGGGGGGAAGACCCAGTACTTC | TRBJ2-5 | . | . | TRBV6-7
CASRSTGVTLNYGYTF | TGTGCCAGCAGGAGCACAGGGGTTACGCTTAACTATGGCTACACCTTC | TRBJ1-2 | TRBD1 | many | TRBV25-1
CASTLAGDYYEQYF | TGTGCCAGCACCCTAGCGGGGGACTACTACGAGCAGTACTTC | TRBJ2-7 | TRBD2 | few | TRBV12-3/TRBV12-4
CASSLGGVGEKLFF | TGTGCCAGCAGTTTAGGGGGAGTGGGTGAAAAACTGTTTTTT | TRBJ1-4 | . | . | TRBV12-3/TRBV12-4
CATRTDKNEKLFF | TGTGCCACCAGGACAGACAAAAATGAAAAACTGTTTTTT | TRBJ1-4 | . | . | TRBV10-3
CATSEPTGGIQETQYF | TGTGCCACCAGTGAGCCGACAGGGGGCATACAAGAGACCCAGTACTTC | TRBJ2-5 | TRBD1 | . | TRBV24-1
CATSRDLAEGETQYF | TGTGCCACCAGCAGAGATCTAGCAGAGGGAGAGACCCAGTACTTC | TRBJ2-5 | . | many | TRBV15
CSARDRSTGEQYF | TGCAGTGCTAGAGATCGTAGTACTGGCGAGCAGTACTTC | TRBJ2-7 | . | few | TRBV20-1
CASSPQIVNTEAFF | TGTGCCAGCAGCCCACAGATAGTGAACACTGAAGCTTTCTTT | TRBJ1-1 | . | many | TRBV12-3/TRBV12-4
CASSAETGGESEQYF | TGTGCCAGCAGCGCGGAGACAGGGGGCGAATCCGAGCAGTACTTC | TRBJ2-7 | TRBD1 | once | TRBV7-6
CAFDRGLSYEQYF | TGTGCCTTCGACAGGGGGCTTTCCTACGAGCAGTACTTC | TRBJ2-7 | TRBD1 | . | TRBV25-1